Here is one T cell receptor (beta chain) with its context. Its specificity is unknown. This sample was included in a study of T cell responses to AZD1222 COVID-19 vaccine. Points from the study as a whole: Spike was spanned by vaccine-associated CD4 TCRs, which were dominant at 160-218 and 743-854. Spike-specific TCR depth and breadth grew after two AZD1222 doses. It should be noted that donors were predominantly white British and more often female, and clonal diversity was possibly underestimated.

The table came from immunoSEQ multiplex PCR; TCRdb's copy has only in-frame clones and leaves some out. The sample includes 100,000 to 150,000 clones, 80% to 95% of them seen just once. The material sequenced was peripheral blood, taken on day 0 of MenACWY control vaccination. The clonotype comes from an adult in good health.

In DNA, the CDR3 is TGTGCCAGCAAGAGGCAGGGAGAAAGGCTCTATGGCTACACCTTC. Translation gives CASKRQGERLYGYTF. The chain links TRBV2 to TRBJ1-2; TRBD1 might be the D (5 bases). V gave up 7 bases and J gave up 4 bases, with 19 bases separating them. This CDR3 has 15 residues. The V gene's germline CDR1 is SNHLY and CDR2 FYNNEI.